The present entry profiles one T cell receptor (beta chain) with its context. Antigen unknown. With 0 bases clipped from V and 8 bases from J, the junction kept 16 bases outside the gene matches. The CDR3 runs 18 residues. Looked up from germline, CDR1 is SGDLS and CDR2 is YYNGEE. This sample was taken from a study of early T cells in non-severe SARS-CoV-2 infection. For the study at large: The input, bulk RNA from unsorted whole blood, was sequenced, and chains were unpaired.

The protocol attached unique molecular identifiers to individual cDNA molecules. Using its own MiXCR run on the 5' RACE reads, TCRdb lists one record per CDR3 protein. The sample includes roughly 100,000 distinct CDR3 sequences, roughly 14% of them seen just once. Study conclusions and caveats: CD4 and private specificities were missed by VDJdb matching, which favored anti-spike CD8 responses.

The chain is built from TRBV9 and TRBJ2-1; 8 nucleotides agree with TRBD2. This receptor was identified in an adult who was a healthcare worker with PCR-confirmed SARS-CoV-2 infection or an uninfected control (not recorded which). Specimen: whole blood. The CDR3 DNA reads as TGTGCCAGCAGCGTAGCAGTAGGCGGGAGGCACTACCTCGATGAGCAGTTCTTC. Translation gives CASSVAVGGRHYLDEQFF. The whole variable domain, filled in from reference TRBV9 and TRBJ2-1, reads DSGVTQTPKHLITATGQRVTLRCSPRSGDLSVYWYQQSLDQGLQFLIQYYNGEERAKGNILERFSAQQFPDLHSELNLSSLELGDSALYFCASSVAVGGRHYLDEQFFGPGTRLTVL.